These 25 T cell receptor beta chains share one sample of origin, sequenced in a study of regulatory dendritic cells for organ transplantation (dated by TCRdb to about 2017). The receptor library was made with the immunoSEQ multiplex PCR assay. Imported from immuneACCESS, the table was reduced by TCRdb to in-frame sequences with V and J called. These copies leave out some clones; in studies compared against another copy, an unresolved V gene accounts for under half, and the cause of the remainder is not known. In this sample the table shows almost 30,000 clones, 60% to 80% of which occur a single time. The ten top clones hold 2.2% of the sample. The specimen was memory CD4+ T cells from blood. The sample's cell subset or site label is to be understood as: CD45RO+ memory T cells. The receptors originated from a human donor in good health.

The J gene is TRBJ1-2, the V gene TRBV7-9; D is perhaps TRBD1 (5 bases). Per germline, CDR1 SEHNR and CDR2 FQNEAQ (reference sequence). This CDR3 has 14 amino acids. V lost 3 bases and J 8 bases, leaving 16 bases between the germline ends. The CDR3 DNA follows: TGTGCCAGCAGCTTGACCGGGGCGGCCTGGGGCTACACCTTC. This codes for CASSLTGAAWGYTF.

The rearrangement links TRBV18 to TRBJ2-4; the D is unclear. Germline CDR1 KGHSH, CDR2 LQKENI. V lost 2 bases and J lost 4, with 3 bases in between. The length of the CDR3 is 12 residues. CDR3 residues: CASSPEKNIQYF. CDR3 coding DNA: TGTGCCAGCTCACCAGAGAAAAACATTCAGTACTTC. Variable domain in full (rest from reference TRBV18 and TRBJ2-4): NAGVMQNPRHLVRRRGQEARLRCSPMKGHSHVYWYRQLPEEGLKFMVYLQKENIIDESGMPKERFSAEFPKEGPSILRIQQVVRGDSAAYFCASSPEKNIQYFGAGTRLSVL.

The rearrangement joins TRBV6-5 to TRBJ1-5; 8 nucleotides match TRBD1. The ends lost 5 bases at V and 7 bases at J; junction bases unmatched: 7. The CDR3 length is 14 residues. Looked up from germline, CDR1 is MNHEY and CDR2 is SVGAGI. CDR3 bases: TGTGCCAGCAGTCCTCAGGGGGCATGGCAGCCCCAGCATTTT. It translates to CASSPQGAWQPQHF.

V and J are TRBV7-2 and TRBJ2-2; tentative D call: TRBD1 (6 bases). In germline, CDR1 is SGHTA, CDR2 FQGNSA. Trimming stripped 5 bases from V and 4 bases from J, with 17 bases between. The CDR3 length is 16 residues. The CDR3 loop reads CASSPPTGLVTGELFF. The CDR3 coding sequence is TGTGCCAGCAGCCCCCCGACAGGTCTCGTCACCGGGGAGCTGTTTTTT.

This clone was observed once. The V gene is TRBV6-5, the J gene TRBJ1-2; 8 bases match TRBD1. The CDR3 covers 14 residues. Germline V gene data show CDR1 as MNHEY and CDR2 as SVGAGI. J lost 8 bases, V lost 6 bases, and 11 bases had no gene match. CDR3 residues: CASRPQTGARGYTF. As DNA, the CDR3 is TGTGCCAGCAGACCCCAGACAGGGGCGCGGGGCTACACCTTC.

The chain carries TRBV5-1 and TRBJ2-7, with 14 nucleotides matching TRBD2. With 4 bases clipped from V and 5 bases from J, the junction kept 2 bases outside the gene matches. This CDR3 has 14 residues. The germline gives CDR1 SGHRS, CDR2 YFSETQ. This CDR3 is CASSPGLAGDEQYF. The CDR3 region has the DNA TGCGCCAGCAGCCCGGGACTAGCGGGAGACGAGCAGTACTTC.

This chain joins TRBV7-8 and TRBJ2-5; D gene ambiguous. The V gene lost 1 base and the J gene lost 3 bases, with 3 bases spanning the gap. The length of the CDR3 is 12 residues. CDR1 and CDR2 (germline): SGHVS, FQNEAQ. Written as DNA, the CDR3 is TGTGCCAGCAGCTTAGATGAAGAGACCCAGTACTTC. Amino acids: CASSLDEETQYF.

The V and J genes are TRBV5-4 and TRBJ1-1; D may be TRBD1 (6 bases). The CDR3 runs to 14 residues. In germline, CDR1 is SGHNT, CDR2 YYREEE (reference sequence). Trimming pared 6 bases from V and 10 bases from J, leaving 22 bases between. CDR3 sequence (DNA): TGTGCCAGCATGGCGACAGGCACGTTCCTATCAGCTTTCTTT. The encoded protein is CASMATGTFLSAFF.

This chain connects TRBV28 to TRBJ2-7; tentative D call: TRBD2 (6 bases). The CDR3 is 14 amino acids. Per germline, CDR1 MDHEN and CDR2 SYDVKM. The ends were cut back, 6 bases at V and 3 bases at J, with 15 bases in the middle. CDR3 region: CASREAGKVYEQYF. In nucleotides, the CDR3 is TGTGCCAGCAGGGAGGCGGGGAAAGTCTACGAGCAGTACTTC.

The rearrangement joins TRBV5-6 to TRBJ1-2; D uncertain. This CDR3 has 13 amino acids. V gave up 3 bases and J gave up 5 bases, with 11 bases separating them. Looked up from germline, CDR1 is SGHDT and CDR2 is YYEEEE. Written as DNA, the CDR3 is TGTGCCAGCAGCTCGGAGCCAATATATGGCTACACCTTC. Protein: CASSSEPIYGYTF. The full variable domain, with the rest looked up from reference TRBV5-6 and TRBJ1-2, is DAGVTQSPTHLIKTRGQQVTLRCSPKSGHDTVSWYQQALGQGPQFIFQYYEEEERQRGNFPDRFSGHQFPNYSSELNVNALLLGDSALYLCASSSEPIYGYTFGSGTRLTVV.

The chain is built from TRBV6-5 and TRBJ2-2; D gene uncertain. CDR1 is MNHEY and CDR2 is SVGAGI in the germline V gene. This CDR3 has 16 amino acids. The ends were cut back, 2 bases at V and 2 bases at J, with 12 bases in the middle. For the CDR3, the DNA is TGTGCCAGCAGTTACCACAATTCCGTTAACACCGGGGAGCTGTTTTTT. Translation: CASSYHNSVNTGELFF.

This clone was counted a single time. The chain uses TRBV2 and TRBJ2-7; a weak D match, TRBD1 (6 bases). Germline loops: CDR1 SNHLY, CDR2 FYNNEI. The CDR3 covers 13 residues. Trimming took 4 bases from V and 6 from J, leaving 13 bases between them. CDR3 DNA sequence: TGTGCCAGCAGTGGACAGGCCCTCGGCGAGCAGTACTTC. This translates into CASSGQALGEQYF.

This clone was seen more than once but under ten times. The gene calls are TRBV19 and TRBJ1-2, with TRBD1 as a possible D gene (6 bases). The CDR3 has 12 amino acids. The V and J ends lost 7 bases and 3 bases respectively, with 9 bases between them. Germline V gene lookup returns CDR1 LNHDA and CDR2 SQIVND (reference sequence). CDR3 bases: TGTGCCAGTAATGACAGGCACTATGGCTACACCTTC. This gives the protein CASNDRHYGYTF. Based on the CDR3 plus reference TRBV19 and TRBJ1-2, the full variable domain is DGGITQSPKYLFRKEGQNVTLSCEQNLNHDAMYWYRQDPGQGLRLIYYSQIVNDFQKGDIAEGYSVSREKKESFPLTVTSAQKNPTAFYLCASNDRHYGYTFGSGTRLTVV.

The rearrangement uses TRBV19 and TRBJ2-1; TRBD1 agrees at 7 bases. Germline loops: CDR1 LNHDA, CDR2 SQIVND (reference sequence). V shed 4 bases and J 14 bases; nucleotides not matched to a gene: 5. The CDR3 is made up of 11 amino acids. CDR3 nucleotide sequence: TGTGCCAGTAGTAGGGGGACAGATGAGTTCTTC. It codes for CASSRGTDEFF.

This chain joins TRBV29-1 and TRBJ2-7; TRBD2 agrees at 10 bases. The CDR3 is 13 amino acids. The germline gives CDR1 SQVTM, CDR2 ANQGSEA. The V and J ends lost 4 bases and 2 bases, in that order; junction bases with no gene match: 2. The CDR3 sequence: CSVGLAGPYEQYF. The DNA of the CDR3 is TGCAGCGTTGGACTAGCGGGTCCCTACGAGCAGTACTTC.

This rearrangement joins TRBV5-6 to TRBJ1-2, with D hard to call. This CDR3 has 13 amino acids. The germline CDR1 and CDR2 sequences are SGHDT and YYEEEE. V dropped 0 bases and J dropped 1 base, with 4 bases sitting between them. The chain's CDR3 is CASSLGVNYGYTF. The CDR3 DNA sequence: TGTGCCAGCAGCTTGGGCGTTAACTATGGCTACACCTTC.

The J gene is TRBJ2-3, the V gene TRBV6-1; D is uncertain. The CDR3 length is 12 residues. V lost 4 bases to trimming and J lost 3 bases, with 5 bases between them. Germline loops: CDR1 MNHNS, CDR2 SASEGT. In DNA form, the CDR3 reads TGTGCCAGCAGTGCCCTGACAGATACGCAGTATTTT. Its protein is CASSALTDTQYF.

This clone was seen more than once but under ten times. The chain combines TRBV4-2 with TRBJ2-7; a possible D gene is TRBD2 (6 bases). V lost 4 bases and J lost 6, with 19 bases in between. CDR1 is LGHNA and CDR2 is YNFKEQ in the germline V gene. There are 15 residues in the CDR3. The CDR3 DNA reads TGTGCCAGCAGCCCTAAAATGGCAGGGAGGATCGAGCAGTACTTC. Protein: CASSPKMAGRIEQYF.

The chain combines TRBV11-1 with TRBJ2-5; D might be TRBD1 (5 bases). Germline CDR1 and CDR2: SGHAT and FQDESV (reference sequence). The germline V and J ends were trimmed by 5 bases and 5 bases, with 21 bases remaining between them. CDR3 length equals 16 residues. CDR3: CASSPPVGVGRETQYF. In nucleotides, the CDR3 is TGTGCCAGCAGCCCACCTGTAGGGGTCGGAAGGGAGACCCAGTACTTC.

By share, this clone counts as medium-sized (0.01 to 0.1%). The chain links TRBV9 to TRBJ1-6; D perhaps matches TRBD1 (5 bases). The ends were cut back, 3 bases at V and 7 bases at J, with 11 bases in the middle. This CDR3 region has 14 residues. Germline lookup yields CDR1 SGDLS and CDR2 YYNGEE. The CDR3 DNA reads as TGTGCCAGCAGCGGCAGGGAATGGAATTCACCCCTCCACTTT. Protein: CASSGREWNSPLHF.

This chain connects TRBV7-2 to TRBJ2-7, with D perhaps matching TRBD1 (5 bases). Trimming left V 3 bases short and J 4 bases short, with 16 bases between. The germline CDR1 and CDR2 sequences are SGHTA and FQGNSA. The CDR3 contains 15 residues. The CDR3 region has the DNA TGTGCCAGCAGCTTTCAGCCGGACACCGTTTACGAGCAGTACTTC. Its protein is CASSFQPDTVYEQYF.

The V gene is TRBV29-1, the J gene TRBJ1-3; the D is unclear. Germline CDR1 SQVTM, CDR2 ANQGSEA. The CDR3 loop spans 11 amino acids. Trimming removed 3 bases from V and 4 bases from J, with 4 bases in between. Here the CDR3 DNA reads TGCAGCGTTGATAACGGAAACACCATATATTTT. Its translation: CSVDNGNTIYF.

The chain joins TRBV9 to TRBJ1-3; D gene ambiguous. The CDR3 sequence is 14 residues long. Germline-derived CDR1 and CDR2 are SGDLS and YYNGEE. Trimming pared 0 bases from V and 3 bases from J, leaving 7 bases between. The CDR3 loop reads CASSVGEIGNTIYF. DNA for the CDR3: TGTGCCAGCAGCGTAGGTGAGATTGGAAACACCATATATTTT.

DNA for the CDR3: TGTGCCAGCAGTGAACAGGGACAGATTTATGGCTACACCTTC. Amino acids: CASSEQGQIYGYTF. This chain links TRBV6-1 with TRBJ1-2; 7 positions match TRBD1. In germline, CDR1 is MNHNS, CDR2 SASEGT. The CDR3 runs to 14 residues. V was clipped by 2 bases and J by 5 bases; unmatched bases: 5.

The J gene is TRBJ2-7, the V gene TRBV5-1; 11 positions agree with TRBD2. The CDR3 is 14 residues long. Germline values: CDR1 SGHRS, CDR2 YFSETQ. The ends lost 3 bases at V and 5 bases at J; junction bases unmatched: 4. CDR3 sequence: CASSSTSGSDEQYF. The DNA of the CDR3 is TGCGCCAGCAGCTCAACTAGCGGGAGCGACGAGCAGTACTTC.